This passage covers 7 T cell receptor beta chains from one sample sequenced in a study of Ad26.COV2.S vaccination and SARS-CoV-2 variants. The treatment is: roughly 19 received Ad26.COV2.S at low or high dose, single or two shots; about 5 received placebo; per-sample allocation not given. Vaccine and placebo recipients were sampled on day 63 after the first injection. Using immunoSEQ multiplex PCR, the repertoire was profiled, and TCRdb retains in-frame clones only, with some absent. The sample shows over 450,000 clones, roughly 87% of them seen only once. The specimen was peripheral blood, collected in a trial of Ad26.COV2.S vaccine versus placebo. These TCRs come from a person aged 18 to 59 who received the Ad26.COV2.S COVID-19 vaccine or a placebo.

This chain joins TRBV7-8 and TRBJ1-6; the D gene is possibly TRBD1 (5 bases). This CDR3 has 18 amino acids. Trimming pared 6 bases from V and 5 bases from J, leaving 23 bases between. Germline values: CDR1 SGHVS, CDR2 FQNEAQ. The CDR3 sequence: CASSPFYIAADNNSPLHF. The CDR3 nucleotides read TGTGCCAGCAGTCCCTTCTATATAGCGGCGGACAATAATTCACCCCTCCACTTT.

The chain uses TRBV3-1 (or the pseudogene TRBV3-2) and TRBJ1-5; 8 nucleotides match TRBD1. Germline V CDR1 and CDR2: LGHDT, YNNKEL (reference sequence). This CDR3 is 13 amino acids long. V was pared by 4 bases and J by 7 bases, with 3 bases of the junction left unmatched. The CDR3 region is CASSPGGRQPQHF. For the CDR3, the DNA is TGTGCCAGCAGCCCAGGGGGCAGGCAGCCCCAGCATTTT.

V gene TRBV15 combines with J gene TRBJ2-6, with 7 bases fitting TRBD1. Germline V gene sequence: CDR1 LNHNV, CDR2 YYDKDF (reference sequence). CDR3 length: 18 residues. Unmatched junction bases numbered 12, after V lost 3 bases and J lost 4 bases. CDR3 residues: CATSSDGQAVSGANVLTF. In DNA form, the CDR3 reads TGTGCCACCAGCAGTGACGGACAGGCCGTCTCGGGGGCCAACGTCCTGACTTTC.

About this clone itself: The sample carries other DNA sequences with the same CDR3. The genes are TRBV6-5 and TRBJ2-7; TRBD1 aligns across 7 bases. The V and J ends lost 8 bases and 0 bases, in that order; junction bases with no gene match: 4. This CDR3 comprises 13 residues. The germline CDR1 and CDR2 sequences are MNHEY and SVGAGI. CDR3 loop: CASRDRSSYEQYF. CDR3 DNA: TGTGCCAGCCGGGACAGAAGCTCCTACGAGCAGTACTTC.

The rearrangement uses TRBV10-3 and TRBJ1-2, with 7 bases that match TRBD1. The CDR3 is 18 residues long. V shed 0 bases and J 4 bases; nucleotides not matched to a gene: 14. Germline assignment: CDR1 ENHRY and CDR2 SYGVKD. CDR3 bases: TGTGCCATCAGTGAGTCAATTGGATGGGACAGTAAAGCCTATGGCTACACCTTC. Protein: CAISESIGWDSKAYGYTF.

The rearrangement uses TRBV7-2 and TRBJ2-5; weak D call: TRBD2 (5 bases). Trimming shortened V by 0 bases and J by 3 bases, and 8 bases separated the two germline ends. The CDR3 length is 14 residues. CDR1 and CDR2 from the germline V gene are SGHTA and FQGNSA. This chain's CDR3 is CASSLALGEETQYF. In DNA form, the CDR3 reads TGTGCCAGCAGCTTAGCGCTGGGAGAAGAGACCCAGTACTTC.

The chain uses TRBV3-1 (or the pseudogene TRBV3-2) and TRBJ2-1; D remains unclear. The V gene lost 0 bases and the J gene lost 10 bases, with 7 bases spanning the gap. The CDR3 has 12 residues. CDR1 is LGHDT and CDR2 is YNNKEL in the germline V gene (reference sequence). The CDR3 reads CASSQDSWEQFF. The DNA of the CDR3 is TGTGCCAGCAGCCAAGACAGTTGGGAGCAGTTCTTC.